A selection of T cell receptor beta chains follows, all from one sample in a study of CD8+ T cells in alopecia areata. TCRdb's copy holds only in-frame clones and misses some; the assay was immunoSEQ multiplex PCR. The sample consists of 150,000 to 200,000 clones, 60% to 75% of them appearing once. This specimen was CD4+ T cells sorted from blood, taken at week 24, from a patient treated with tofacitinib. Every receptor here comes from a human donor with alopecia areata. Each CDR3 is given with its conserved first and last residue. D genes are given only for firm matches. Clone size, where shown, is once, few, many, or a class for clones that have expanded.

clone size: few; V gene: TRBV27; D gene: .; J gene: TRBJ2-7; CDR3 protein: CASSLSVGTRYGEQYF; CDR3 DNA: TGTGCCAGCAGTTTATCGGTCGGGACAAGGTATGGCGAGCAGTACTTC
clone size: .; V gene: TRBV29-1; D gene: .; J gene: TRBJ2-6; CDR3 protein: CSVGWGTGANVLTF; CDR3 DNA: TGCAGCGTTGGATGGGGTACTGGGGCCAACGTCCTGACTTTC
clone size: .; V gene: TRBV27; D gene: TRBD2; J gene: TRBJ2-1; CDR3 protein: CASSLRLAGNNEQFF; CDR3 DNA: TGTGCCAGCAGTTTGAGGCTAGCGGGAAACAATGAGCAGTTCTTC
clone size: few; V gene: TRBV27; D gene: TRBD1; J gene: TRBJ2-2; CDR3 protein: CASSLRDRGASGELFF; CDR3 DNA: TGTGCCAGCAGTTTACGGGACAGGGGAGCTTCCGGGGAGCTGTTTTTT
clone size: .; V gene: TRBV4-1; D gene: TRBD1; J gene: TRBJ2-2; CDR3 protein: CASSHPTGTGELFF; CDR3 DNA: TGCGCCAGCAGCCACCCGACAGGGACCGGGGAGCTGTTTTTT
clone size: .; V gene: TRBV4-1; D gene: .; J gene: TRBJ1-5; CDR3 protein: CASSQREPQHF; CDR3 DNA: TGCGCCAGCAGCCAACGGGAGCCCCAGCATTTT
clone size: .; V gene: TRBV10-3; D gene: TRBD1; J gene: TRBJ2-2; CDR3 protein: CASGQGATGELFF; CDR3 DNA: TGTGCCAGCGGACAGGGGGCAACCGGGGAGCTGTTTTTT
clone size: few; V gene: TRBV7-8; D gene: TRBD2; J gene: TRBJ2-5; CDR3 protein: CASSQQRGGLETQYF; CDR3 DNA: TGTGCCAGCAGCCAACAGCGGGGGGGCCTTGAGACCCAGTACTTC
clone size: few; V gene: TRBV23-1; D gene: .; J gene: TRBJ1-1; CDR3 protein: CASSQSGTGGTEAFF; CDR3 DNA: TGCGCCAGCAGTCAATCTGGGACGGGTGGCACTGAAGCTTTCTTT
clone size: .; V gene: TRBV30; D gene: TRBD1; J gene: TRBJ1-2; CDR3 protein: CAWRQGQGGWYTF; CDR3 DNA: TGTGCCTGGAGGCAGGGACAGGGGGGATGGTACACCTTC
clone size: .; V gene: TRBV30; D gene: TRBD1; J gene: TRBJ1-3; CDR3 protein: CAWSETGGNTIYF; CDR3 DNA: TGTGCCTGGAGTGAGACAGGGGGAAACACCATATATTTT
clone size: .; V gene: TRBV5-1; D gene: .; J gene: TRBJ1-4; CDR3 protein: CASSREANEKLFF; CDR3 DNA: TGCGCCAGCAGCAGGGAGGCTAATGAAAAACTGTTTTTT
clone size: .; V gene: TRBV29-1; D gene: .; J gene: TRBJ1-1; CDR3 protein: CSVDGGVTEAFF; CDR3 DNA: TGCAGCGTTGATGGAGGGGTCACTGAAGCTTTCTTT
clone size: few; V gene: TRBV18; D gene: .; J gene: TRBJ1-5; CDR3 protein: CASSPGRDSPPHF; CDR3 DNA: TGTGCCAGCTCACCGGGCCGAGACAGCCCACCGCATTTT
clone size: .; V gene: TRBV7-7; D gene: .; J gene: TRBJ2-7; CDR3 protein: CASSLALPGNPYEQYF; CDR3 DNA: TGTGCTAGCAGCTTAGCGCTTCCCGGGAACCCCTACGAGCAGTACTTC
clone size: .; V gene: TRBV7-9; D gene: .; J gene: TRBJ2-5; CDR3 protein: CASGGSYQETQYF; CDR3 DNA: TGTGCCAGCGGAGGTTCTTACCAAGAGACCCAGTACTTC
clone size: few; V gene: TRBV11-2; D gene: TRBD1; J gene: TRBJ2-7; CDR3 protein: CASSLGQGSTYEQYF; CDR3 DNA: TGTGCCAGCAGCTTAGGACAGGGGAGCACCTACGAGCAGTACTTC
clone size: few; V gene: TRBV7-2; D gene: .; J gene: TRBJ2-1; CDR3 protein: CASSQTRPSYNEQFF; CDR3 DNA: TGTGCCAGCAGCCAGACTAGGCCCTCCTACAATGAGCAGTTCTTC
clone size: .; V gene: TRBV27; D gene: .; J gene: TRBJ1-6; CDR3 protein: CASSDSQGGSYNSPLHF; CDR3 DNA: TGTGCCAGCAGTGACTCCCAGGGAGGCTCCTATAATTCACCCCTCCACTTT
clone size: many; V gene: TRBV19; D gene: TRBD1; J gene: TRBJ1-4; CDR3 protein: CASSSTGGVTNEKLFF; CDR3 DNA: TGTGCCAGTAGCAGTACAGGGGGAGTAACTAATGAAAAACTGTTTTTT
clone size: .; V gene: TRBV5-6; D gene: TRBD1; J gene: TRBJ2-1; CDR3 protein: CASSLEGANEQFF; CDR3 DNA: TGTGCCAGCAGCTTGGAGGGGGCGAATGAGCAGTTCTTC
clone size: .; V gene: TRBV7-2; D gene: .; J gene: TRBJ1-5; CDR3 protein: CASSAQTGVNQPQHF; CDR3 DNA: TGTGCCAGCAGCGCCCAGACAGGAGTCAATCAGCCCCAGCATTTT